This TCR beta chain was captured by sequencing in a study of cytomegalovirus exposure and HLA in healthy donors. Study at large: A previous analysis identified 95 million to 130 million unique TCR beta sequences derived from 180 million or so T cells. Notes on the study in general: Researchers reported in a later analysis that common viral pathogens appeared linked to several top clusters. Indistinguishable V segments such as TRBV6-2 and TRBV6-3 were excluded. About 90% or about 30% of the time was how often most TCR beta V segments were productive, according to an earlier analysis.

PCR primers comprised 60 Vbeta and 13 Jbeta primers. The protocol was immunoSEQ multiplex PCR, while the TCRdb copy is restricted to in-frame clones and leaves out a portion. The data hold approximately 190,000 clones, with approximately 82% observed a single time. Regarding this clone: Its antigen remains unidentified.

Germline V gives CDR1 ENHRY, CDR2 SYGVKD. The CDR3 totals 17 residues. Unmatched junction bases numbered 7, after V lost 2 bases and J lost 0 bases. This rearrangement joins TRBV10-3 to TRBJ2-1; 7 bases match TRBD1. The sequence was collected from a young woman in good health and CMV-seronegative. The sequenced sample was PBMCs. CDR3 in DNA: TGTGCCATCAGTGAGCTGGAGACAGGGACCTCCTACAATGAGCAGTTCTTC. This gives the protein CAISELETGTSYNEQFF.